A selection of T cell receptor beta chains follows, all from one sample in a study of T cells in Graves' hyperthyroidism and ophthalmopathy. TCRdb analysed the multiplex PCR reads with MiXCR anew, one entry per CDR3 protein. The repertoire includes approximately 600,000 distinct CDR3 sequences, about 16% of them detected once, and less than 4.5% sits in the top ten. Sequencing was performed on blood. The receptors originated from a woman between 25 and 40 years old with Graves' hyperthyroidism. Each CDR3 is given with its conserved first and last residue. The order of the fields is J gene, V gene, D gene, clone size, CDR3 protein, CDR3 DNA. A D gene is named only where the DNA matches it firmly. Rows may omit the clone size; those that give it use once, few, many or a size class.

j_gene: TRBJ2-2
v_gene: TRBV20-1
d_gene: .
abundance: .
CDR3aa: CSARVEGLNTGELFF
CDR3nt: TGCAGTGCTAGAGTTGAAGGCTTGAACACCGGGGAGCTGTTTTTT

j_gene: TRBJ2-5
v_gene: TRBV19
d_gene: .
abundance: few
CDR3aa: CASKVRDRGAETQYF
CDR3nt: TGTGCCAGCAAGGTCCGGGACCGGGGGGCAGAGACCCAGTACTTC

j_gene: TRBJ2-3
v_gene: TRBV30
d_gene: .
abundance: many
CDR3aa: CAWSPAVRDTQYF
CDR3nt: TGTGCCTGGAGCCCCGCCGTCAGGGATACGCAGTATTTT

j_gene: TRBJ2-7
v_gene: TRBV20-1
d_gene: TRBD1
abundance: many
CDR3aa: CSARTGTYEQYF
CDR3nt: TGCAGTGCTAGGACAGGGACCTACGAGCAGTACTTC

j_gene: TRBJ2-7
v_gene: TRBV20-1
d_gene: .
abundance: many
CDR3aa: CSARGRGYEQYF
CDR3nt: TGCAGTGCTAGGGGCAGGGGCTACGAGCAGTACTTC

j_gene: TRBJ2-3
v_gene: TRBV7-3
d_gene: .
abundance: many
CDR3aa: CASSAGVDTQYF
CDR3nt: TGTGCCAGCAGCGCAGGGGTAGATACGCAGTATTTT

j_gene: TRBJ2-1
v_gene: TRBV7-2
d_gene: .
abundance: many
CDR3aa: CASSPGTASYNEQFF
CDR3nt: TGTGCCAGCAGCCCCGGGACGGCGTCCTACAATGAGCAGTTCTTC

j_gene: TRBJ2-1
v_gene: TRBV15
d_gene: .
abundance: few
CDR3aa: CATSSETPRGRGNEQFF
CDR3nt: TGTGCCACCAGCAGTGAGACACCAAGGGGTCGCGGCAATGAGCAGTTCTTC

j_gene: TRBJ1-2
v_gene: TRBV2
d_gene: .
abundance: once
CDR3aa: CASSTGGEDRGYTF
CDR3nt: TGTGCCAGCAGCACGGGAGGGGAGGATCGTGGCTACACCTTC

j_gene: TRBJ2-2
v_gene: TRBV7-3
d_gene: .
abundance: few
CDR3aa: CASSFDGTGPGELFF
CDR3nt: TGTGCCAGCAGCTTCGACGGGACTGGACCCGGGGAGCTGTTTTTT

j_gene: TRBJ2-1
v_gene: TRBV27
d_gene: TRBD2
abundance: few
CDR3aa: CASSRPRGSGIYNEQFF
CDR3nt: TGTGCCAGCAGCCGCCCGAGGGGTAGCGGGATTTACAATGAGCAGTTCTTC

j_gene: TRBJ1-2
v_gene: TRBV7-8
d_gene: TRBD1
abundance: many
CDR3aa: CASSHRRGTRGYTF
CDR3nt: TGTGCCAGCAGCCACCGCAGGGGGACGAGAGGCTACACCTTC

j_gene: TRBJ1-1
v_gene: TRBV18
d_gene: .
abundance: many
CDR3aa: CASSLAGFMNTEAFF
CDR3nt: TGTGCCAGCTCACTGGCGGGGTTCATGAACACTGAAGCTTTCTTT

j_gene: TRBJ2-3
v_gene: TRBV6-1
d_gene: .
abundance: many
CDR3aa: CASSEWIEPTDTQYF
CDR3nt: TGTGCCAGCAGTGAGTGGATAGAGCCCACAGATACGCAGTATTTT

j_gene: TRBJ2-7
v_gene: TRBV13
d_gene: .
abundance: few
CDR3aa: CASQVLYEQYF
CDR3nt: TGTGCCAGCCAAGTCCTTTACGAGCAGTACTTC

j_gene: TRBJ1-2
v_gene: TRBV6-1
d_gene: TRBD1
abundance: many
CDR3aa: CASSGQGGYGYTF
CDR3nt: TGTGCCAGCAGTGGACAGGGCGGCTATGGCTACACCTTC

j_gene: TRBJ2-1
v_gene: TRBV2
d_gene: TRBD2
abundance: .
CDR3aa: CASSWGGLGAGNNEQFF
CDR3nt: TGTGCCAGCAGTTGGGGGGGGTTGGGCGCCGGGAACAATGAGCAGTTCTTC

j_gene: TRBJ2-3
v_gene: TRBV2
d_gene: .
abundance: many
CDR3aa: CASPPTRTHPQYF
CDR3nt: TGTGCCAGCCCACCGACCAGGACTCACCCGCAGTATTTT

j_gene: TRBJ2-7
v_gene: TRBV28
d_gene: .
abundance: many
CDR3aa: CASSLPSNEQYF
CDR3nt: TGTGCCAGCAGTTTGCCCAGCAACGAGCAGTACTTC

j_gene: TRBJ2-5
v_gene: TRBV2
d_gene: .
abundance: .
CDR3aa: CASNRGPDETQYF
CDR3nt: TGTGCCAGCAATCGGGGGCCCGATGAGACCCAGTACTTC

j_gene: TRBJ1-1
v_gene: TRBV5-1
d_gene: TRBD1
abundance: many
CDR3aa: CASSLRQGAMNTEAFF
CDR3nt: TGCGCCAGCAGCTTGCGACAGGGGGCGATGAACACTGAAGCTTTCTTT

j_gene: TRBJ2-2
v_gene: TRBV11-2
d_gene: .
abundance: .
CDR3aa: CASSLDKERAEPPGELFF
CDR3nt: TGTGCCAGCAGCTTAGATAAAGAGCGGGCGGAGCCCCCCGGGGAGCTGTTTTTT

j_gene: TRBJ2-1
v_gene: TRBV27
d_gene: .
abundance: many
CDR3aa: CASSYLGGLNEQFF
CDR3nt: TGTGCCAGCAGTTACCTTGGGGGACTGAATGAGCAGTTCTTC

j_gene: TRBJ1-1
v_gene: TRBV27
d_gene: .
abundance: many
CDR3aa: CASSSAFGGIAEAFF
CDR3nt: TGTGCCAGCAGTTCCGCTTTCGGAGGGATCGCTGAAGCTTTCTTT

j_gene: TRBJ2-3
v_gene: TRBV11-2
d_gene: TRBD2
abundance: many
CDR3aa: CASSGSRIAGAPDTQYF
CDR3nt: TGTGCCAGCAGCGGTTCCCGGATAGCGGGAGCCCCAGATACGCAGTATTTT

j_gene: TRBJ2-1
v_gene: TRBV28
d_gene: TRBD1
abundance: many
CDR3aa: CASSPRTGQENEQFF
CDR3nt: TGTGCCAGCAGCCCTAGGACAGGGCAGGAAAATGAGCAGTTCTTC

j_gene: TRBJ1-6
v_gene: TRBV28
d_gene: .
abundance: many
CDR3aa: CASSGESSYNSPLHF
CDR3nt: TGTGCCAGCAGTGGGGAGAGCTCCTATAATTCACCCCTCCACTTT

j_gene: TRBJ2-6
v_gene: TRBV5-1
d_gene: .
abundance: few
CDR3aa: CASSLRREGRPGANVLTF
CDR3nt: TGCGCCAGCAGCCTGCGGAGGGAAGGTAGACCTGGGGCCAACGTCCTGACTTTC

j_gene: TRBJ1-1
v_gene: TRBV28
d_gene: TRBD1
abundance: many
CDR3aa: CASSFSTGGGAFF
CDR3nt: TGTGCCAGCAGTTTCTCGACAGGGGGCGGTGCTTTCTTT

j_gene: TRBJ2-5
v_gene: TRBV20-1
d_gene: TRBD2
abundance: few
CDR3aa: CSARAQGGASGSETQYF
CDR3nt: TGCAGTGCTAGAGCCCAGGGTGGAGCTAGCGGGAGTGAGACCCAGTACTTC

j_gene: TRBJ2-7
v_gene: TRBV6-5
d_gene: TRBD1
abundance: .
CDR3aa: CASSYIQGQGLTYERYF
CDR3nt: TGTGCCAGCAGTTACATCCAGGGACAGGGTCTCACCTACGAGCGGTACTTC

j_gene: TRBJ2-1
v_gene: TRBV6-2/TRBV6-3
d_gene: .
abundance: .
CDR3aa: CASSQPGRGRNEQFF
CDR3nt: TGTGCCAGCAGTCAGCCCGGACGGGGGCGCAATGAGCAGTTCTTC

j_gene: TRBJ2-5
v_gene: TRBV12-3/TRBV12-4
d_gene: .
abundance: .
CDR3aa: CASSLAWGETQYF
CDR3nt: TGTGCCAGCAGTTTAGCCTGGGGAGAGACCCAGTACTTC

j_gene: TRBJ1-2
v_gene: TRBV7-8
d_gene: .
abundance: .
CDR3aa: CASSPGGGGNGYTF
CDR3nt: TGTGCCAGCAGCCCGGGTGGGGGAGGGAATGGCTACACCTTC

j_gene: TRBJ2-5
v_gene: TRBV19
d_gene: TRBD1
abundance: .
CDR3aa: CASSIGDRGRPETQYF
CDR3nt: TGTGCCAGTAGTATTGGAGACAGGGGGCGCCCCGAGACCCAGTACTTC

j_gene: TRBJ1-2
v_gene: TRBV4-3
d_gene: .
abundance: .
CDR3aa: CASSHRGTGYGYTF
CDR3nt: TGCGCCAGCAGCCACCGGGGGACCGGCTATGGCTACACCTTC

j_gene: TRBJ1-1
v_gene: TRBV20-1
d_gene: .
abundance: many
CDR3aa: CSAGGATTEAFF
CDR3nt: TGCAGTGCTGGGGGGGCAACGACTGAAGCTTTCTTT

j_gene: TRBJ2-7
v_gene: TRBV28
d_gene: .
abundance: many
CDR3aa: CASSFDPRTEQYF
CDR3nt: TGTGCCAGCAGTTTTGATCCCCGGACCGAGCAGTACTTC

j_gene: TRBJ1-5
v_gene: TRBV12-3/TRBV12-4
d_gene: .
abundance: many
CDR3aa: CASSRETGPQHF
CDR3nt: TGTGCCAGCAGTCGCGAGACAGGGCCCCAGCATTTT

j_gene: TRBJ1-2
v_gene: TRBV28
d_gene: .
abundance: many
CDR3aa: CASSLPGLGYTF
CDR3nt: TGTGCCAGCAGTTTGCCGGGGTTGGGCTACACCTTC

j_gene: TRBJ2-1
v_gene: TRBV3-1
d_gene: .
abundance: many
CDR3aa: CASSQAYEQFF
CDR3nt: TGTGCCAGCAGCCAAGCTTATGAGCAGTTCTTC

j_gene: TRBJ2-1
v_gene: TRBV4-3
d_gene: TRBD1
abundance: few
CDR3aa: CASSQGRGRNEQFF
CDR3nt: TGCGCCAGCAGCCAAGGAAGGGGGCGTAATGAGCAGTTCTTC

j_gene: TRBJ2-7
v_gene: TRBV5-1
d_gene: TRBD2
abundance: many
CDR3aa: CASSPSPSGTIRAYEQYF
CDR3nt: TGCGCCAGCAGCCCTTCGCCTAGCGGGACGATAAGGGCCTACGAGCAGTACTTC

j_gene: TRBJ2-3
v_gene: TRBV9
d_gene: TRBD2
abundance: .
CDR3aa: CASSPSGLVADTQYF
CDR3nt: TGTGCCAGCAGCCCGTCGGGACTAGTCGCAGATACGCAGTATTTT

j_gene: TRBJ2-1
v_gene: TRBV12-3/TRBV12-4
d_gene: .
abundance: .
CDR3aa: CASSYPVTRSANEQFF
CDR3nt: TGTGCCAGCAGTTATCCCGTGACTAGGAGCGCCAATGAGCAGTTCTTC

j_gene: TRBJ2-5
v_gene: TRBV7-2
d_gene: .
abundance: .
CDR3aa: CASSRLGGREGETQYF
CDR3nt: TGTGCCAGCAGCCGATTAGGGGGGCGGGAAGGGGAGACCCAGTACTTC

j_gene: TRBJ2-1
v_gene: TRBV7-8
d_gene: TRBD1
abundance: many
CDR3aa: CASASPGQGSNEQFF
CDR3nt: TGTGCCAGCGCATCTCCGGGACAGGGGTCGAATGAGCAGTTCTTC

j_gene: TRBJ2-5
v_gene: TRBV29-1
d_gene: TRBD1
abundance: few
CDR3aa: CSVEKQGAGETQYF
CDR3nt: TGCAGCGTTGAAAAACAGGGGGCTGGCGAGACCCAGTACTTC

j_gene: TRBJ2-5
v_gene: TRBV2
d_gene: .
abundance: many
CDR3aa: CASFGSQETQYF
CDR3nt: TGTGCCAGCTTTGGGTCCCAAGAGACCCAGTACTTC

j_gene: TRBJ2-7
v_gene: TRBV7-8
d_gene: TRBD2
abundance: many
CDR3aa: CASSSRTSGTYEQYF
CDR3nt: TGTGCCAGCAGCTCCCGGACTAGCGGGACCTACGAGCAGTACTTC

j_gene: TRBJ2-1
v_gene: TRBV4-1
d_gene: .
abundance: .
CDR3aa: CASSHLTGGTGTYNEQFF
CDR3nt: TGCGCCAGCAGCCACCTGACGGGAGGGACAGGGACTTACAATGAGCAGTTCTTC

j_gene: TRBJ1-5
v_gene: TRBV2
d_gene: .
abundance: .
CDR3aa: CASSQAWYSNQPQHF
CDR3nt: TGCGCCAGCAGCCAAGCGTGGTATAGCAATCAGCCCCAGCATTTT

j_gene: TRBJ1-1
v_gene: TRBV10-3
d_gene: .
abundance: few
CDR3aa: CAISGEQGYTEAFF
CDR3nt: TGTGCCATCAGTGGGGAACAAGGGTACACTGAAGCTTTCTTT

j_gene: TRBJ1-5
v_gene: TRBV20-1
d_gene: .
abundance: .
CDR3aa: CSARVPALNQPQHF
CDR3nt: TGCAGTGCTAGAGTTCCAGCACTCAATCAGCCCCAGCATTTT

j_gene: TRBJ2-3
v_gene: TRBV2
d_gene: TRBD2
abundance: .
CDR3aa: CASRAGGTDTQYF
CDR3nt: TGTGCCAGCCGTGCGGGAGGTACAGATACGCAGTATTTT

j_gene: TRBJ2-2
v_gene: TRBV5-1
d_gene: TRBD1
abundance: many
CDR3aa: CASRVGQGTNTGELFF
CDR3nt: TGCGCCAGCAGGGTTGGACAGGGGACGAACACCGGGGAGCTGTTTTTT

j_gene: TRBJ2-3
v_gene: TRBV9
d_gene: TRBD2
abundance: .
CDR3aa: CASSAGLAGVTDTQYF
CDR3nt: TGTGCCAGCAGCGCGGGACTAGCGGGAGTGACAGATACGCAGTATTTT

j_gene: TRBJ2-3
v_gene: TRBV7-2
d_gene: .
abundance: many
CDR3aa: CASSYGGTDTQYF
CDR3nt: TGTGCCAGCAGCTACGGGGGCACAGATACGCAGTATTTT

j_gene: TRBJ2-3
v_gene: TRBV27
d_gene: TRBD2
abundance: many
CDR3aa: CASSLYSGRAGSDTQYF
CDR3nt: TGTGCCAGCAGTTTATATAGCGGGAGGGCCGGCTCAGATACGCAGTATTTT